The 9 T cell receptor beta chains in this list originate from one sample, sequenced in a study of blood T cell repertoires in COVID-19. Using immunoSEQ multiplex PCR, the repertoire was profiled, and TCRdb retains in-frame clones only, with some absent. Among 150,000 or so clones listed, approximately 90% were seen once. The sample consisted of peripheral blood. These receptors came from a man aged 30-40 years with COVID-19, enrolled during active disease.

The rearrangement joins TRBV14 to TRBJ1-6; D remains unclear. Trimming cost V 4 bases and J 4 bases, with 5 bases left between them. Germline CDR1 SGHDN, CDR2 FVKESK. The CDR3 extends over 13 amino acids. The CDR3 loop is CASSPSYNSPLHF. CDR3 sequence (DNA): TGTGCCAGCAGCCCCTCTTATAATTCACCCCTCCACTTT.

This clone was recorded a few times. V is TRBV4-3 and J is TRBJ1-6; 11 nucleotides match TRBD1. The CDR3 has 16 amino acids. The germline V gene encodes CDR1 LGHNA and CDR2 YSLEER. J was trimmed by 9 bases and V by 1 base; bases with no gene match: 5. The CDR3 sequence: CASSQAGQGDGSPLHF. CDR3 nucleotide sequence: TGCGCCAGCAGCCAAGCGGGACAGGGGGATGGTTCACCCCTCCACTTT.

In DNA, the CDR3 is TGTGCCAGCAGTTTTATCCCCCTCCGGGACTATGGCTACACCTTC. Its protein is CASSFIPLRDYGYTF. V and J are TRBV6-5 and TRBJ1-2; no reliable D call. The CDR3 length is 15 residues. Per the germline V gene, CDR1 is MNHEY and CDR2 is SVGAGI. V was cut by 4 bases and J by 3 bases, with 15 bases left in between.

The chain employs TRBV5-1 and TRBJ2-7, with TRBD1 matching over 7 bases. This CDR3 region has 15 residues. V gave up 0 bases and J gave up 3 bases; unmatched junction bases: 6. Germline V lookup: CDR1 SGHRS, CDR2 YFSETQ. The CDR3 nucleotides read TGCGCCAGCAGCTTGGGTACAGGGGACCACTACGAGCAGTACTTC. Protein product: CASSLGTGDHYEQYF.

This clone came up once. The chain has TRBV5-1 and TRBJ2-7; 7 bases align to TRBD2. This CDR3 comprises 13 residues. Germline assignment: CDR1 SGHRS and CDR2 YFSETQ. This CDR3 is CASSGSDQRDPGV. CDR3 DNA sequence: TGCGCCAGCAGCGGATCCGACCAGCGGGACCCTGGCGTC.

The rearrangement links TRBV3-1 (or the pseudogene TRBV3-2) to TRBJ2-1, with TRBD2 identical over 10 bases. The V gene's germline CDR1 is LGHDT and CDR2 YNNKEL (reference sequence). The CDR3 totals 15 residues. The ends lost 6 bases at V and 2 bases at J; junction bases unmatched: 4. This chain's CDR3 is CASRTSGATYNEQFF. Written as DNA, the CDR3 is TGTGCCAGCAGAACTAGCGGGGCCACCTACAATGAGCAGTTCTTC.

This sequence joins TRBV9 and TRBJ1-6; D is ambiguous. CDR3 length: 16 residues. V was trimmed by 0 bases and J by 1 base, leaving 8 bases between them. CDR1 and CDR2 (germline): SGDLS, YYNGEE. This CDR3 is CASSVGGLSYNSPLHF. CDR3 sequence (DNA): TGTGCCAGCAGCGTAGGCGGATTGTCCTATAATTCACCCCTCCACTTT.

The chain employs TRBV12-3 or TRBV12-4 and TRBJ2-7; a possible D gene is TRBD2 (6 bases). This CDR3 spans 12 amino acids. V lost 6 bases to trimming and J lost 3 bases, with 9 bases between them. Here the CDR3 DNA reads TGTGCCAGCAGACGGAGGGACTACGAGCAGTACTTC. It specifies CASRRRDYEQYF.

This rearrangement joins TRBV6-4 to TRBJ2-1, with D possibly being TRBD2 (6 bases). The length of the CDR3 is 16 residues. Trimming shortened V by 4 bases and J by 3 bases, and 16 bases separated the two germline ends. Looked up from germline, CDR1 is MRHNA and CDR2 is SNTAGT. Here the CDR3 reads CASSAIASVVYNEQFF. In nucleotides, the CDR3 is TGTGCCAGCAGTGCGATAGCTAGCGTTGTCTACAATGAGCAGTTCTTC.